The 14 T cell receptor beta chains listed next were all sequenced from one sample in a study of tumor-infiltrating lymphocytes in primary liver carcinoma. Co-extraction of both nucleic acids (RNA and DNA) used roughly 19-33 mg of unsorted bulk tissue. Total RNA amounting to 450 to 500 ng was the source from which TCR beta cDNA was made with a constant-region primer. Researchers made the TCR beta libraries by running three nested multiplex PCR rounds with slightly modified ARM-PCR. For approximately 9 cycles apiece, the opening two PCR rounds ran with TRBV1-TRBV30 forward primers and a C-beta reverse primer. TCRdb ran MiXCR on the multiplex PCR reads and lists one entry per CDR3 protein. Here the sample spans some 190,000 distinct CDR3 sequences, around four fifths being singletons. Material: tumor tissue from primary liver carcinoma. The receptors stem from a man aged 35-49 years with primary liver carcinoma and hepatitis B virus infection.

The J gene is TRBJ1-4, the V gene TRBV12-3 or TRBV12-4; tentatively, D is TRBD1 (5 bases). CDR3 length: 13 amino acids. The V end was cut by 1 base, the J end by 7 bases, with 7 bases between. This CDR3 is CASSLDGTEKLFF. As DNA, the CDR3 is TGTGCCAGCAGTTTAGATGGGACTGAAAAACTGTTTTTT.

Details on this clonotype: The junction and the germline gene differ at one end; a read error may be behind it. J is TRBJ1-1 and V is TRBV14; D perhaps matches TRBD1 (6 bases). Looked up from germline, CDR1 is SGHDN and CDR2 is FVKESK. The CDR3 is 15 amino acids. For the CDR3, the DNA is TGTGCCAGTAGTTTCAGGGGCGCGGGGAACACTGAAGTTTTCTTT. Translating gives CASSFRGAGNTEVFF.

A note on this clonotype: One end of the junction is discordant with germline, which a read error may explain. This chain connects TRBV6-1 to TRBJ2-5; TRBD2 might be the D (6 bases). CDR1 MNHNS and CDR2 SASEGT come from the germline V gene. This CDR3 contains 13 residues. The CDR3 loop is CASSRDLGDTQYF. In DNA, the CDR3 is TGTGCCAGCAGCAGGGACTTAGGAGATACCCAGTACTTT.

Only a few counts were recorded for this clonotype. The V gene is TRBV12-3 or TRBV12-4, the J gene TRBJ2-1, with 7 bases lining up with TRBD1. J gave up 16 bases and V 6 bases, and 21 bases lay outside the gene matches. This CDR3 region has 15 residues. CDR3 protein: CASRGSGQPYNERFF. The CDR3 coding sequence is TGTGCCAGCAGGGGGTCGGGACAGCCATACAATGAGCGATTCTTC.

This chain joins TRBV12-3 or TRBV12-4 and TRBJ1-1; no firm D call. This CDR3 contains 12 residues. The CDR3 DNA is TGTGGCAGTAGTCCCCTCTGGACTGAAGCTTTCTTT. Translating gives CGSSPLWTEAFF.

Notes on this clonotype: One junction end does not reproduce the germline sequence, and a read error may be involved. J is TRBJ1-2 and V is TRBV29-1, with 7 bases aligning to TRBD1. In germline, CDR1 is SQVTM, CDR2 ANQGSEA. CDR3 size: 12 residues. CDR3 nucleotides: TGCAGCGTTGAACGACAGGGTCATGGTTACACCTTC. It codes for CSVERQGHGYTF.

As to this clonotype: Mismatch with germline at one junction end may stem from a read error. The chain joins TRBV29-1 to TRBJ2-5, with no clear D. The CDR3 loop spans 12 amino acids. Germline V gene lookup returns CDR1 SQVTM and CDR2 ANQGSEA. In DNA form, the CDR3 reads TGCAGCCCCGCGACTTTGCAAGAGAGCCAGTACTTC. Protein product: CSPATLQESQYF.

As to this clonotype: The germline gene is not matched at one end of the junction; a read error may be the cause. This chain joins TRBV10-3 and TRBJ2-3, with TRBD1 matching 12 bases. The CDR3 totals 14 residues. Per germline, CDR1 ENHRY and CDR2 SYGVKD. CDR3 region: CVVSGTGGTDTEYF. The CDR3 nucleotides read TGTGTCGTATCCGGGACAGGGGGCACAGATACGGAGTATTTT.

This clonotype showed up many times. CDR3 nucleotides: TGTGCCAGCAGCTTAGATCTTCCCTTAGGGGAGACCCAGTACTTC. It translates to CASSLDLPLGETQYF. V is TRBV11-2 and J is TRBJ2-5; D unclear. Trimming removed 0 bases from V and 5 bases from J, with 13 bases in between. The length of the CDR3 is 15 residues. Germline V gene sequence: CDR1 SGHAT, CDR2 FQNNGV.

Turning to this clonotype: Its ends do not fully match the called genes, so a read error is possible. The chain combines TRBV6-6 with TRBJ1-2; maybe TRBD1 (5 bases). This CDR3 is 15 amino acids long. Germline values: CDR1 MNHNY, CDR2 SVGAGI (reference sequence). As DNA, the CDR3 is TGTGCCAACAGTCGTGAAATGGACACTCAGTATGGCTACACCTTC. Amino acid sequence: CANSREMDTQYGYTF.

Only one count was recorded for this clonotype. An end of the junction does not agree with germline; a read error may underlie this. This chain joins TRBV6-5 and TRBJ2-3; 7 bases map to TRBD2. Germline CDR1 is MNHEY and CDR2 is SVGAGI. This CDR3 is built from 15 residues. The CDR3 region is CANNPGLVGTDTHYF. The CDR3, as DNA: TGTGCCAACAACCCAGGACTAGTGGGTACAGATACGCACTATTTT.

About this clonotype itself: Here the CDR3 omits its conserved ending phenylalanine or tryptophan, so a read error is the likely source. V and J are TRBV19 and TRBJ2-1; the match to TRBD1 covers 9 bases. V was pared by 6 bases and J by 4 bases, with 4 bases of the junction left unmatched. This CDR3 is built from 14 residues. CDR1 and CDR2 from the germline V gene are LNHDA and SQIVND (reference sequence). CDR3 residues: CASRGDRAYNEQFL. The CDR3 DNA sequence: TGTGCCAGTAGGGGGGACAGGGCTTACAATGAGCAGTTCTTA.

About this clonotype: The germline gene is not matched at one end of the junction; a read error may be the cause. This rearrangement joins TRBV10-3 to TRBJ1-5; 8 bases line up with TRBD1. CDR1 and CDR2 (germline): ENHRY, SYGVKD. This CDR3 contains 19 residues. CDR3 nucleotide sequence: TGTGCCACCCACGACCCGGGACAGGTGCTGAGGTCCAGCAATCAGTCCCAGCATTTT. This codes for CATHDPGQVLRSSNQSQHF.

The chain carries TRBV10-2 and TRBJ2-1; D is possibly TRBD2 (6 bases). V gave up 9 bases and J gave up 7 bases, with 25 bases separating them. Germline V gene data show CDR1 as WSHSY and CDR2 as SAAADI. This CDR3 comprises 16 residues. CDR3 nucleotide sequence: TGCGCCAGTACCCGAGCGAGGGGAGAGACTAGGAATGAGCAGTTCTTC. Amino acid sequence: CASTRARGETRNEQFF.